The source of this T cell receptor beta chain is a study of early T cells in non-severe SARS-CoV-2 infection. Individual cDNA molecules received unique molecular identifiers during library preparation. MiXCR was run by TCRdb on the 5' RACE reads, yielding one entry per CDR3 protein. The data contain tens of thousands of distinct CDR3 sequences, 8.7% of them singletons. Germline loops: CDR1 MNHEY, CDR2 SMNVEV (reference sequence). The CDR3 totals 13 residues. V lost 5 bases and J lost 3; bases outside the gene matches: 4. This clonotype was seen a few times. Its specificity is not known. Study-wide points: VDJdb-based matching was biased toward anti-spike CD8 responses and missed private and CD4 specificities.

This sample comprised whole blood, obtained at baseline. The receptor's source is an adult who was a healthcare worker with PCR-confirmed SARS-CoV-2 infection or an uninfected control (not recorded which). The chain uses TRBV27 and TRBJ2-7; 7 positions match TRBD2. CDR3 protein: CASSNAGDYEQYF. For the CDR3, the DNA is TGTGCCAGCAGTAACGCGGGGGACTACGAGCAGTACTTC.